This T cell receptor (beta chain) originates from a study of kidney transplant recipient with SARS-CoV-2 infection. This clonotype was recorded many times. TCRdb ran MiXCR on the reads and lists one entry per CDR3 protein. The sample yields about 250,000 distinct CDR3 sequences, around 30% seen once. Germline lookup yields CDR1 DFQATT and CDR2 SNEGSKA (reference sequence). The V end was cut by 6 bases, the J end by 0 bases, with 9 bases between. The CDR3 consists of 13 residues. The TCR comes from a young adult male patient who had COVID-19 and was a kidney transplant recipient. These T cells may partly come from the graft donor. The chain carries TRBV20-1 and TRBJ1-3, with D unresolved. Source: a blood sample, taken at baseline and on roughly day 110 from a kidney transplant recipient. This CDR3 is CSAREVSGNTIYF. DNA for the CDR3: TGCAGTGCCCGGGAGGTCTCTGGAAACACCATATATTTT.